Below, 23 T cell receptor beta chains from the same sample are listed, as sequenced in a study of T-cell reconstitution after alpha-beta-depleted transplantation in children. Construction of the TCRbeta library involved unique molecular identifiers. TCRdb reanalysed the PCR reads using MiXCR and keeps one entry per CDR3 protein. Among some 460,000 distinct CDR3 sequences listed, around 15% were seen once. The sample here was PBMCs, mostly from graft donor cells, taken 360 days after TCRalphabeta/CD19-depleted stem cell transplant. These receptors came from a boy younger than two who had a stem cell transplant for Wiskott-Aldrich syndrome, so the T cells may come from the graft donor.

This clonotype was seen a handful of times. V is TRBV29-1 and J is TRBJ2-7; D perhaps matches TRBD2 (5 bases). V was trimmed by 5 bases and J by 2 bases, leaving 10 bases between them. Germline CDR1 SQVTM, CDR2 ANQGSEA. The CDR3 sequence is 12 residues long. CDR3 DNA: TGCAGCGTTTCTCGGGGAACCTACGAGCAGTACTTC. This encodes CSVSRGTYEQYF.

In this sample, this clonotype turned up many times. The V gene is TRBV24-1, the J gene TRBJ2-3, with 7 bases aligning to TRBD1. The CDR3 is 18 amino acids. From germline, CDR1 is KGHDR and CDR2 SFDVKD. V trimming: 4 bases; J trimming: 0 bases; junction bases outside the gene matches: 12. CDR3 nucleotide sequence: TGTGCCACCAGTGACCCTACCACAGGGGTGGTGAGCACAGATACGCAGTATTTT. It encodes CATSDPTTGVVSTDTQYF.

The chain has TRBV20-1 and TRBJ2-2, with D perhaps assigned TRBD1 or TRBD2 (5 bases each). This CDR3 has 15 amino acids. The V gene's germline CDR1 is DFQATT and CDR2 SNEGSKA (reference sequence). Trimming removed 0 bases at V and 4 bases at J, with 12 bases between. The CDR3 is CSARDFGAATGELFF. The CDR3, as DNA: TGCAGTGCTAGAGATTTCGGGGCGGCCACCGGGGAGCTGTTTTTT.

The chain combines TRBV28 with TRBJ1-4; 7 bases agree with TRBD1. The CDR3 runs 15 residues. CDR1 MDHEN and CDR2 SYDVKM come from the germline V gene. The V segment lost 5 bases and the J segment 4 bases; nucleotides outside the gene matches: 7. The CDR3 is CASSPQTGYNEKLFF. CDR3 DNA: TGTGCCAGCAGTCCCCAGACAGGGTATAATGAAAAACTGTTTTTT.

The genes are TRBV24-1 and TRBJ2-1, with no clear D. CDR1 is KGHDR and CDR2 is SFDVKD in the germline V gene. V was shortened by 1 base and J by 6 bases, with 6 bases between the two germline ends. The length of the CDR3 is 13 residues. In DNA form, the CDR3 reads TGTGCCACCAGTGATTTTGGGATCAATGAGCAGTTCTTC. It specifies CATSDFGINEQFF.

This clonotype was counted only a few times. V gene TRBV5-1 combines with J gene TRBJ2-5; D gene unclear. The CDR3 runs to 16 residues. CDR1 is SGHRS and CDR2 is YFSETQ in the germline V gene. Trimming left V 0 bases short and J 2 bases short, with 14 bases between. This CDR3 is CASSLGISPFQETQYF. The CDR3 DNA reads TGCGCCAGCAGCTTGGGTATATCTCCTTTTCAAGAGACCCAGTACTTC.

The chain employs TRBV5-1 and TRBJ1-1; no reliable D call. The germline V and J ends were trimmed by 0 bases and 0 bases, with 9 bases remaining between them. The CDR3 consists of 15 residues. The germline V gene encodes CDR1 SGHRS and CDR2 YFSETQ. The CDR3 protein is CASSLDRAMNTEAFF. The CDR3 bases are TGCGCCAGCAGCTTGGACAGAGCCATGAACACTGAAGCTTTCTTT.

V is TRBV5-1 and J is TRBJ2-3; a weak D match, TRBD1 (5 bases). This CDR3 is 16 amino acids long. With 0 bases removed from V and 1 base from J, the gap between germline ends came to 12 bases. In germline, CDR1 is SGHRS, CDR2 YFSETQ. The DNA for the CDR3 is TGCGCCAGCAGCTTGGAGGGCAGGGCTGGCACAGATACGCAGTATTTT. Its protein is CASSLEGRAGTDTQYF. The whole variable domain, filled in from reference TRBV5-1 and TRBJ2-3, reads KAGVTQTPRYLIKTRGQQVTLSCSPISGHRSVSWYQQTPGQGLQFLFEYFSETQRNKGNFPGRFSGRQFSNSRSEMNVSTLELGDSALYLCASSLEGRAGTDTQYFGPGTRLTVL.

Only a few counts were recorded for this clonotype. The V and J genes are TRBV2 and TRBJ2-4, with D unresolved. V was cut by 4 bases and J by 1 base, with 11 bases left in between. Germline V gene sequence: CDR1 SNHLY, CDR2 FYNNEI. The CDR3 loop spans 15 amino acids. CDR3 sequence: CASSGGSQAKNIQYF. Here the CDR3 DNA reads TGTGCCAGCAGTGGTGGCAGTCAGGCCAAAAACATTCAGTACTTC.

The gene calls are TRBV5-1 and TRBJ2-1; weak D call: TRBD2 (6 bases). Per the germline V gene, CDR1 is SGHRS and CDR2 is YFSETQ. Trimming stripped 4 bases from V and 7 bases from J, with 21 bases between. CDR3 length: 16 residues. Here the CDR3 DNA reads TGCGCCAGCAGCCTAGGAGGAGGGATGAAGGTGAATGAGCAGTTCTTC. Protein: CASSLGGGMKVNEQFF.

This clonotype was seen at least ten times. V and J are TRBV5-1 and TRBJ2-5, with a possible D match to TRBD1 (5 bases). The CDR3 length is 13 residues. Trimming took off 5 bases at V and 4 bases at J, with 12 bases between the two ends. Germline CDR1 is SGHRS and CDR2 is YFSETQ. Here the CDR3 reads CASSRGLLETQYF. For the CDR3, the DNA is TGCGCCAGCAGTAGGGGTCTGTTAGAGACCCAGTACTTC. The full variable domain, rest sourced from reference TRBV5-1 and TRBJ2-5, is KAGVTQTPRYLIKTRGQQVTLSCSPISGHRSVSWYQQTPGQGLQFLFEYFSETQRNKGNFPGRFSGRQFSNSRSEMNVSTLELGDSALYLCASSRGLLETQYFGPGTRLLVL.

This clonotype was observed a handful of times. V gene TRBV12-3 or TRBV12-4 combines with J gene TRBJ2-3, with 7 nucleotides matching TRBD2. CDR3 length equals 14 residues. V shed 3 bases and J 4 bases; nucleotides not matched to a gene: 4. CDR3 sequence: CASSFGGSSDTQYF. The DNA for the CDR3 is TGTGCCAGCAGTTTCGGCGGGAGTTCAGATACGCAGTATTTT.

V usage is TRBV30 and J usage is TRBJ2-4; the match to TRBD1 covers 9 bases. From germline, CDR1 is GTSNPN and CDR2 SVGIG (reference sequence). CDR3 length: 13 amino acids. After removal of 3 bases from V and 6 bases from J, the junction contained 3 bases not matched to a gene. The CDR3 loop is CAWSADRGNIQYF. CDR3 nucleotide sequence: TGTGCCTGGAGCGCGGACAGGGGAAACATTCAGTACTTC. The full variable domain, in which reference TRBV30 and TRBJ2-4 provide the parts outside the CDR3, is SQTIHQWPATLVQPVGSPLSLECTVEGTSNPNLYWYRQAAGRGLQLLFYSVGIGQISSEVPQNLSASRPQDRQFILSSKKLLLSDSGFYLCAWSADRGNIQYFGAGTRLSVL.

This sequence joins TRBV11-2 and TRBJ1-5, with TRBD1 identical over 8 bases. The trim removed 4 bases at V and 3 bases at J, leaving 11 bases unmatched. The CDR3 extends over 17 amino acids. The germline gives CDR1 SGHAT, CDR2 FQNNGV. The CDR3 loop reads CASSSRTDRGVNQPQHF. CDR3 nucleotide sequence: TGTGCCAGCAGCTCCCGGACAGACAGGGGTGTCAATCAGCCCCAGCATTTT.

This chain joins TRBV5-1 and TRBJ2-3; the D gene is possibly TRBD2 (5 bases). This CDR3 region has 13 residues. V lost 0 bases and J lost 5, with 7 bases in between. Per germline, CDR1 SGHRS and CDR2 YFSETQ. The CDR3: CASSLVGRDTQYF. The CDR3, as DNA: TGCGCCAGCAGCTTGGTGGGGAGAGATACGCAGTATTTT.

This clonotype has more than one count but fewer than ten. The genes are TRBV5-1 and TRBJ2-5; 7 bases fit TRBD1. With 0 bases clipped from V and 1 base from J, the junction kept 3 bases outside the gene matches. The CDR3 runs 15 residues. Germline-derived CDR1 and CDR2 are SGHRS and YFSETQ. The CDR3: CASSLAPGGQETQYF. CDR3 in DNA: TGCGCCAGCAGCTTGGCACCAGGGGGCCAAGAGACCCAGTACTTC. Supplemented by reference TRBV5-1 and TRBJ2-5, the full variable domain reads KAGVTQTPRYLIKTRGQQVTLSCSPISGHRSVSWYQQTPGQGLQFLFEYFSETQRNKGNFPGRFSGRQFSNSRSEMNVSTLELGDSALYLCASSLAPGGQETQYFGPGTRLLVL.

This clonotype was observed a handful of times. The rearrangement links TRBV10-3 to TRBJ2-5, with D tentatively TRBD1 (6 bases). The CDR3 has 15 amino acids. Germline CDR1 reads ENHRY; CDR2 reads SYGVKD. The V end was cut by 1 base, the J end by 2 bases, with 11 bases between. CDR3 sequence reads: CAISELQGRQETQYF. The DNA of the CDR3 is TGTGCCATCAGTGAGTTACAGGGCCGTCAAGAGACCCAGTACTTC.

This chain joins TRBV10-3 and TRBJ2-5; D possibly corresponds to TRBD2 (5 bases). The V gene lost 2 bases and the J gene lost 4 bases, with 14 bases spanning the gap. Germline V lookup: CDR1 ENHRY, CDR2 SYGVKD. CDR3 length: 15 residues. CDR3 residues: CAISETVRERETQYF. DNA of the CDR3: TGTGCCATCAGTGAGACTGTGAGGGAGAGAGAGACCCAGTACTTC.

The rearrangement links TRBV24-1 to TRBJ2-7; D gene uncertain. V gave up 0 bases and J gave up 2 bases, with 10 bases separating them. CDR3 length: 15 residues. In germline, CDR1 is KGHDR, CDR2 SFDVKD. The CDR3 loop reads CATSDLMRHPYEQYF. CDR3 bases: TGTGCCACCAGTGATTTGATGAGACACCCCTACGAGCAGTACTTC.

V gene TRBV7-8 combines with J gene TRBJ2-3; D could derive from TRBD1 or TRBD2 (5 bases each). Germline loops: CDR1 SGHVS, CDR2 FQNEAQ. This CDR3 has 14 amino acids. Trimming cost V 5 bases and J 0 bases, with 9 bases left between them. CDR3 DNA: TGTGCCAGCAGCCCGGGGCGTAGCACAGATACGCAGTATTTT. Protein: CASSPGRSTDTQYF.

This sequence joins TRBV27 and TRBJ2-3, with TRBD2 identical over 7 bases. The germline gives CDR1 MNHEY, CDR2 SMNVEV (reference sequence). V was clipped by 6 bases and J by 8 bases; unmatched bases: 8. The CDR3 runs 13 residues. The CDR3 loop reads CASSPGGLGTQYF. CDR3 nucleotide sequence: TGTGCCAGCAGCCCGGGAGGCCTGGGTACGCAGTATTTT.

This clonotype turned up a few times. This sequence joins TRBV10-3 and TRBJ2-7; 10 positions agree with TRBD1. With 4 bases clipped from V and 7 bases from J, the junction kept 13 bases outside the gene matches. The CDR3 covers 16 residues. Germline assignment: CDR1 ENHRY and CDR2 SYGVKD. The DNA of the CDR3 is TGTGCCATCAGTGGGGGACAGGGGTACCCCACGGGGGAGCAGTACTTC. Protein sequence: CAISGGQGYPTGEQYF.

This clonotype was observed many times. The junction differs from germline at one of its ends, possibly a read error. The chain combines TRBV5-1 with TRBJ2-1; no firm D call. CDR3 size: 15 residues. From germline, CDR1 is SGHRS and CDR2 YFSETQ. Written as DNA, the CDR3 is TGTGCCAGCAGCCTCGTAAGGAGCTCCTACAATGAGCAGTTCTTC. Its translation is CASSLVRSSYNEQFF.